The clone carrying this T cell receptor (beta chain) showed up just once. These data are taken from a study of control samples from healthy donors and cancer patients. Sequenced by immunoSEQ multiplex PCR; TCRdb stores in-frame clones only, minus some. Seen here are 50,000 to 55,000 clones, 85% to 95% observed once, and the top ten hold 2% to 2.5%. Trimming took 11 bases from V and 0 from J, leaving 11 bases between them. Germline-derived CDR1 and CDR2 are SNHLY and FYNNEI. The CDR3 has 13 residues. Material for sequencing was blood. The chain combines TRBV2 with TRBJ1-3; TRBD1 might be the D (5 bases). The TCR comes from a young man in good health. The CDR3 DNA follows: TGTGCCGGGGAACAGGACTCTGGAAACACCATATATTTT. This sequence encodes CAGEQDSGNTIYF. The whole variable domain, filled in from reference TRBV2 and TRBJ1-3, reads EPEVTQTPSHQVTQMGQEVILRCVPISNHLYFYWYRQILGQKVEFLVSFYNNEISEKSEIFDDQFSVERPDGSNFTLKIRSTKLEDSAMYFCAGEQDSGNTIYFGEGSWLTVV.